Listed here are 22 T cell receptor beta chains from one sample, sequenced in a study of breast tumors, draining lymph nodes, adjacent tissues. Axillary draining lymph nodes of breast cancer patients supplied the node samples. TCRdb redid the calling of the multiplex PCR reads with MiXCR, one entry per CDR3 protein. The sample records more than 100,000 distinct CDR3 sequences, 20% to 25% being singletons. Sequencing was done on a sample of axillary lymph node tissue. These receptor sequences come from a female donor with breast cancer. Some clones in this sample may be carry-over from other donors' samples.

Comment on this clonotype: This may be a read error, as it is one base from a much larger clone. V gene TRBV5-6 combines with J gene TRBJ1-6, with D possibly being TRBD1 (6 bases). V was clipped by 1 base and J by 11 bases, with 13 bases between them. The germline CDR1 and CDR2 sequences are SGHDT and YYEEEE. The CDR3 has 14 amino acids. The CDR3 sequence: CASSLYRAYPPLHF. As DNA, the CDR3 is TGTGCCAGCAGCTTGTACAGGGCCTATCCACCCCTCCACTTT.

This clonotype was counted ten times or more. The rearrangement links TRBV6-2 or TRBV6-3 to TRBJ2-3, with D uncertain. V lost 4 bases, J lost 0 bases, and 5 bases lay in between. The length of the CDR3 is 13 residues. Germline CDR1 is MNHEY and CDR2 is SVGEGT. CDR3 in amino acids: CASSSTSTDTQYF. The CDR3 DNA reads TGTGCCAGCAGTTCCACTAGCACAGATACGCAGTATTTT.

On this clonotype: A much larger clone lies a single base off, so this may be a read error. CDR3 protein: CASSLGGTLNEQFF. CDR3 nucleotide sequence: TGTGCCAGCAGCTTAGGGGGCACACTCAATGAGCAGTTCTTC. V and J are TRBV11-3 and TRBJ2-1, with a possible D match to TRBD1 (5 bases). Germline assignment: CDR1 SGHNT and CDR2 YENEEA. Trimming pared 1 base from V and 6 bases from J, leaving 10 bases between. The CDR3 extends over 14 amino acids.

In the case of this clonotype: One base away lies a much larger clone, so this may be a sequencing read error. J is TRBJ2-2 and V is TRBV6-6, with a possible D match to TRBD2 (6 bases). The CDR3 sequence is 16 residues long. CDR1 MNHNY and CDR2 SVGAGI come from the germline V gene (reference sequence). CDR3 DNA: TGTGCCAGCAGCTTGGGTCCTAGCGTAAATACCGGGGAGCTGGTTTTT. Its translation: CASSLGPSVNTGELVF.

Ten or more counts support this clonotype. The genes are TRBV5-6 and TRBJ2-1; D is uncertain. The V gene's germline CDR1 is SGHDT and CDR2 YYEEEE. This CDR3 is built from 13 residues. Trimming cost V 0 bases and J 5 bases, with 6 bases left between them. DNA for the CDR3: TGTGCCAGCAGCTTGGGTAGTGACAATGAGCAGTTCTTC. Translation gives CASSLGSDNEQFF.

This clonotype was counted ten times or more. V is TRBV12-3 or TRBV12-4 and J is TRBJ2-3; TRBD2 matches 9 bases. This CDR3 region has 15 residues. Trimming removed 2 bases from V and 2 bases from J; junction bases left unmatched: 2. The CDR3 DNA reads as TGTGCCAGCAGTTTAAAGCGGGAGGACACAGATACGCAGTATTTT. This encodes CASSLKREDTDTQYF.

The V call is TRBV7-2, the J call TRBJ2-5; D might be TRBD1 (6 bases). From germline, CDR1 is SGHTA and CDR2 FQGNSA. The CDR3 is 13 amino acids. Trimming pared 5 bases from V and 0 bases from J, leaving 7 bases between. CDR3 loop: CASSRTDQETQYF. In DNA, the CDR3 is TGTGCCAGCAGCCGGACAGACCAAGAGACCCAGTACTTC.

This chain links TRBV11-2 with TRBJ2-1; no clear D gene. CDR3 length equals 16 residues. From germline, CDR1 is SGHAT and CDR2 FQNNGV. V lost 3 bases and J lost 8, with 20 bases in between. The CDR3 region is CASSFSERLGRDEQFF. The DNA of the CDR3 is TGTGCCAGCAGCTTCTCTGAGCGTCTTGGTAGAGATGAGCAGTTCTTC.

Ten or more counts support this clonotype. The chain is built from TRBV20-1 and TRBJ2-3; 7 bases are shared with TRBD2. CDR1 and CDR2 from the germline V gene are DFQATT and SNEGSKA (reference sequence). The V segment lost 1 base and the J segment 6 bases; nucleotides outside the gene matches: 7. The CDR3 runs to 14 residues. In DNA, the CDR3 is TGCAGTGCTAGAGCCGGGACTAAGGGGGATACGCAGTATTTT. Protein: CSARAGTKGDTQYF.

This clonotype has ten or more counts. The chain uses TRBV4-3 and TRBJ2-1; TRBD2 is a possible D gene (5 bases). The germline V gene has CDR1 LGHNA and CDR2 YSLEER. V lost 0 bases and J 2 bases, leaving 14 bases between the germline ends. The CDR3 totals 17 residues. The CDR3 loop reads CASSQDPGERAYNEQFF. CDR3 in DNA: TGCGCCAGCAGCCAAGATCCTGGGGAGAGGGCCTACAATGAGCAGTTCTTC.

This clonotype has a count of ten or more. The CDR3 protein is CASSYDSTSASNTGELFF. CDR3 coding DNA: TGTGCCAGCAGTTACGACTCCACTAGCGCATCGAACACCGGGGAGCTGTTTTTT. The chain uses TRBV6-5 and TRBJ2-2; TRBD2 matches at 7 bases. V trimming: 2 bases; J trimming: 0 bases; junction bases outside the gene matches: 9. CDR1 MNHEY and CDR2 SVGAGI come from the germline V gene. CDR3 length: 18 residues.

This chain joins TRBV5-1 and TRBJ2-4, with a tentative D call TRBD2 (5 bases). The germline V gene encodes CDR1 SGHRS and CDR2 YFSETQ. Trimming cost V 4 bases and J 7 bases, with 15 bases left between them. The CDR3 loop spans 14 amino acids. The CDR3 coding sequence is TGCGCCAGCAGCACTCCGACTGGGGAGAACATTCAGTACTTC. It translates to CASSTPTGENIQYF.

This clonotype was counted many times. The genes are TRBV10-2 and TRBJ2-3; TRBD2 agrees at 8 bases. The germline V gene has CDR1 WSHSY and CDR2 SAAADI. The CDR3 is made up of 13 amino acids. V lost 8 bases to trimming and J lost 3 bases; unmatched junction nucleotides: 4. DNA for the CDR3: TGCGCCAGCGCGGTAGCGGGAACAGATACGCAGTATTTT. Its protein product is CASAVAGTDTQYF.

The CDR3 loop is CASSPSSGGGWRNTDTQYF. The CDR3 coding sequence is TGTGCCAGCAGCCCCTCCTCGGGGGGGGGGTGGCGAAACACAGATACGCAGTATTTT. This rearrangement joins TRBV11-1 to TRBJ2-3; 8 bases are a match to TRBD2. V shed 5 bases and J 2 bases; nucleotides not matched to a gene: 18. The CDR3 consists of 19 residues. From germline, CDR1 is SGHAT and CDR2 FQDESV (reference sequence).

This clonotype was counted ten times or more. J is TRBJ2-7 and V is TRBV7-2; 11 nucleotides match TRBD2. Unmatched junction bases numbered 5, after V lost 2 bases and J lost 2 bases. Germline CDR1 reads SGHTA; CDR2 reads FQGNSA. This CDR3 contains 16 residues. The CDR3 protein is CASSLFGTSGTYEQYF. CDR3 bases: TGTGCCAGCAGCTTATTTGGGACTAGCGGTACCTACGAGCAGTACTTC. Filled out from reference TRBV7-2 and TRBJ2-7, the complete variable domain reads GAGVSQSPSNKVTEKGKDVELRCDPISGHTALYWYRQSLGQGLEFLIYFQGNSAPDKSGLPSDRFSAERTGGSVSTLTIQRTQQEDSAVYLCASSLFGTSGTYEQYFGPGTRLTVT.

This clonotype showed up many times. The chain uses TRBV11-3 and TRBJ2-7; D is undetermined. V was trimmed by 1 base and J by 2 bases, leaving 9 bases between them. Germline V gives CDR1 SGHNT, CDR2 YENEEA. The CDR3 loop spans 14 amino acids. The CDR3 protein is CASSLAGRTYEQYF. Here the CDR3 DNA reads TGTGCCAGCAGCTTAGCCGGCCGTACCTACGAGCAGTACTTC.

This clonotype was seen repeatedly, ten times or more. The V call is TRBV20-1, the J call TRBJ2-5; TRBD2 aligns across 10 bases. V lost 5 bases to trimming and J lost 5 bases; unmatched junction nucleotides: 11. This CDR3 is 15 amino acids long. Germline V gene data show CDR1 as DFQATT and CDR2 as SNEGSKA (reference sequence). CDR3 nucleotide sequence: TGCAGTGCTGCAAGCGGGGGGGGGGGCTTCGAGACCCAGTACTTC. Its translation is CSAASGGGGFETQYF.

A note on this clonotype: This may be a read error, as it is one base from a much larger clone. The chain links TRBV24-1 to TRBJ2-6; D assignment may be TRBD1 or TRBD2 (5 bases each). This CDR3 spans 15 amino acids. Germline CDR1 KGHDR, CDR2 SFDVKD. The CDR3 spells CATSDRAPGANALTF. In DNA form, the CDR3 reads TGTGCCACCAGTGATAGGGCGCCCGGGGCCAACGCCCTGACTTTC.

For this clonotype: A much larger clone lies a single base off, so this may be a read error. The chain employs TRBV19 and TRBJ2-2; 10 bases align to TRBD2. The V gene end was trimmed by 3 bases and the J gene end by 7 bases; junction bases not matched to a gene: 11. Per the germline V gene, CDR1 is LNHDA and CDR2 is SQIVND (reference sequence). The CDR3 is made up of 17 amino acids. The chain's CDR3 is CASSMWLAGVAIGELFF. In DNA, the CDR3 is TGTGCCAGTAGTATGTGGCTAGCGGGAGTCGCCATCGGGGAGCTGTTTTTT.

Concerning this clonotype itself: As the CDR3 is not closed by the conserved phenylalanine or tryptophan, this likely results from a read error. The chain carries TRBV3-1 and TRBJ1-2; D may be TRBD1 (5 bases). Germline CDR1 LGHDT, CDR2 YNNKEL (reference sequence). CDR3 size: 14 residues. Trimming shortened V by 1 base and J by 7 bases, and 13 bases separated the two germline ends. The CDR3 loop reads CASSQVTTVGGYTS. CDR3 nucleotides: TGTGCCAGCAGCCAAGTTACGACAGTAGGTGGCTACACCTCC.

This clonotype has ten or more counts. The chain combines TRBV5-6 with TRBJ2-1; TRBD2 matches 9 bases. From germline, CDR1 is SGHDT and CDR2 YYEEEE. Trimming took 5 bases from V and 4 from J; bases not matched to a gene: 10. This CDR3 has 16 amino acids. CDR3 nucleotides: TGTGCCAGCAGTTTACTAGCGGGCCCGACTTACAATGAGCAGTTCTTC. Its protein is CASSLLAGPTYNEQFF.

This clonotype has ten or more counts. This chain links TRBV4-1 with TRBJ2-1, with 11 bases matching TRBD2. The V gene's germline CDR1 is MGHRA and CDR2 YSYEKL. The CDR3 is made up of 15 amino acids. Trimming at V came to 4 bases and at J to 6 bases, leaving 5 bases not matched to a gene. The CDR3 loop is CASSLPGTSGNEQFF. In nucleotides, the CDR3 is TGCGCCAGCAGCCTCCCCGGGACTAGCGGCAATGAGCAGTTCTTC.